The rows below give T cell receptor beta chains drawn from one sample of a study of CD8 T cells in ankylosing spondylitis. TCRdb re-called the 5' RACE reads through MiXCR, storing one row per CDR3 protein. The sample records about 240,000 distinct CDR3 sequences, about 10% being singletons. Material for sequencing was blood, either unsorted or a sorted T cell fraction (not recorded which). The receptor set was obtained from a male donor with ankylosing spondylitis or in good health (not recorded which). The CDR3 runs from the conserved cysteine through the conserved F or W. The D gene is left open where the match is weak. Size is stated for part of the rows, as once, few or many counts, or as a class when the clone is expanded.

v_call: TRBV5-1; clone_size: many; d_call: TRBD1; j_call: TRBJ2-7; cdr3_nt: TGCGCCAGCAGCTTGGAAAGGACAGGGAGGAACGAGCAGTACTTC; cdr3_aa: CASSLERTGRNEQYF
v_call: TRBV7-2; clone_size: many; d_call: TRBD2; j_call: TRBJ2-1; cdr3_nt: TGTGCCAGCAGCTTCGCTTGGTCGTACCGGGGGGGATACAATGAGCAGTTCTTC; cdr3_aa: CASSFAWSYRGGYNEQFF
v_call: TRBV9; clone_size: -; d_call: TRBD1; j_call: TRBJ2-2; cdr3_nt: TGTGCCAGCAGCGAGCATGCGGGACAGGGGGTCGGGGAGCTGTTTTTT; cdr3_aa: CASSEHAGQGVGELFF
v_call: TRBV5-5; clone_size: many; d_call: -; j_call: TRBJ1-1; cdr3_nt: TGTGCCAGCAGCTTGGTTAGTTGGGAGGAAGCTTTCTTT; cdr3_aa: CASSLVSWEEAFF
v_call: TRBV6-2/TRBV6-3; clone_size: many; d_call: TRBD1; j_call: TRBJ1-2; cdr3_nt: TGTGCCAGCAGCACTTCCTCGGGACAGGAAAACTATGGCTACACCTTC; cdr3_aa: CASSTSSGQENYGYTF
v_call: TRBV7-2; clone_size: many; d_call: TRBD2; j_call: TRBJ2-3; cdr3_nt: TGTGCCAGCAGCTCAAGCCCCGGGACTAGCAGCACAGATACGCAGTATTTT; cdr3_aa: CASSSSPGTSSTDTQYF
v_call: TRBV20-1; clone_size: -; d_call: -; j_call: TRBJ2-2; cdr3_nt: TGCTGTGCTAGAGAGGGCGGGGCCACGAACACCGGGGAGCTGTTTTTT; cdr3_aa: CCAREGGATNTGELFF
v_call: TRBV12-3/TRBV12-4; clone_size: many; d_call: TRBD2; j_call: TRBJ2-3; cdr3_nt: TGTGCCAGCAGACCCCCCCGGGAGCGGGAGCGTTCAGATACGCAGTATTTT; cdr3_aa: CASRPPRERERSDTQYF
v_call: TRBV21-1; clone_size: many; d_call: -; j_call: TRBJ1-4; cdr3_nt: -; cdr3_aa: CASSKGFGTGNEKLFF
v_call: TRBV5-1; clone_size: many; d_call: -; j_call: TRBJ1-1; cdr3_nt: TGCGCCAGCAGCCCGGGGAACACTGAAGCTTTCTTT; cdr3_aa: CASSPGNTEAFF
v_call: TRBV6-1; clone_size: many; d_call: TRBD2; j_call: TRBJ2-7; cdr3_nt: TGTGCCAGCAGTAAAAAGCGGGATTCCTACGAGCAGTACTTC; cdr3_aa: CASSKKRDSYEQYF
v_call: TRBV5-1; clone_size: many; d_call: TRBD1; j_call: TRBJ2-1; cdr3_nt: TGCGCCAGCAGCTCGACAGGGGGATCCTACAATGAGCAGTTCTTC; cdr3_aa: CASSSTGGSYNEQFF
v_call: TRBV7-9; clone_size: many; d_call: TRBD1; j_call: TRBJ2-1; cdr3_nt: TGTGCCAGTCTAAAGGGACAGGCCTACAATGAGCAGTTCTTC; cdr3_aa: CASLKGQAYNEQFF
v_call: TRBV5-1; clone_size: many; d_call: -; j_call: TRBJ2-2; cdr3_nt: TGCGCCAGCAGCTTGGTGCAGGCAGGGCCCGGGGAGCTGTTTTTT; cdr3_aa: CASSLVQAGPGELFF
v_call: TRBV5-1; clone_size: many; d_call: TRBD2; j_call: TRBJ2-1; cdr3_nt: TGCGCCAGCAGGCCGTTGTCAGCGGGGGGGCCAAGCAATGAGCAGTTCTTC; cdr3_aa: CASRPLSAGGPSNEQFF
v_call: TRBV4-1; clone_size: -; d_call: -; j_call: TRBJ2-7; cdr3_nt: TGCGTCAGCAGCCAAGAACCAGCGGAGTCCTACGAGCAGTACTTC; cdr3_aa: CVSSQEPAESYEQYF
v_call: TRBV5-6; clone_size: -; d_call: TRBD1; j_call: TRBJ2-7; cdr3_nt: TGTGCCAGCAGCCGGGACAGTTCGTTTTTTTACGAGCAGTACTTC; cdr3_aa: CASSRDSSFFYEQYF
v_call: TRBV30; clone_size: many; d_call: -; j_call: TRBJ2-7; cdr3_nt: TGTGCCTGGAGTGGAGGGGGGTACGAGCAGTACTTC; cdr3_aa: CAWSGGGYEQYF
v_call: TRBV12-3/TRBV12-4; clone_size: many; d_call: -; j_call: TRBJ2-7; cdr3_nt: TGTGCCAGCAGTTCCCTAGACGAGCAGTACTTC; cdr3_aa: CASSSLDEQYF
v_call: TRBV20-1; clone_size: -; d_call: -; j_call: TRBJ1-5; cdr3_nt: TGCAGTGCTAGACGGGGGATGGGCAATCAGCCCCAGCATTTT; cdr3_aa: CSARRGMGNQPQHF
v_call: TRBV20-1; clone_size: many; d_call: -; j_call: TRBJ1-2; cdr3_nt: TGCAGTGCTAGATCCAACAGCGACTATGGCTACACCTTC; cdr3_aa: CSARSNSDYGYTF
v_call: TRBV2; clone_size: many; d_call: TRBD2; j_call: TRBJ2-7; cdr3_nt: TGTGCCAGCCAGCGGGAGACAGGCTACGAGCAGTACTTC; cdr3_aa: CASQRETGYEQYF
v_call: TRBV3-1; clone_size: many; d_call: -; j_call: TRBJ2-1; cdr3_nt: TGTGCCAGCAGCCAAGACCCTGGTACCCCCTACAATGAGCAGTTCTTC; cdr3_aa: CASSQDPGTPYNEQFF
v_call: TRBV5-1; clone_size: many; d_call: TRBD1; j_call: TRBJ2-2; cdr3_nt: TGCGCCAGCAGCGACGGGACAGCAACGAACACCGGGGAGCTGTTTTTT; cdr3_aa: CASSDGTATNTGELFF
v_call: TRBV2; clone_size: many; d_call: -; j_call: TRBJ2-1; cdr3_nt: TGTGCCAGCAGTACCTATGGGAGAGCGCAAAATGAGCAGTTCTTC; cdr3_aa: CASSTYGRAQNEQFF
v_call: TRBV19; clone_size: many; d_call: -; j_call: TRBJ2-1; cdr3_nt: TGTGCCAGTAGTCCTAGACTAGTTTCCTACAATGAGCAGTTCTTC; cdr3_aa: CASSPRLVSYNEQFF
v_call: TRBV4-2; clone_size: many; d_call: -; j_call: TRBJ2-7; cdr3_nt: TGTGCCAGCAGCCAAGACCGGGGAAACTACGAGCAGTACTTC; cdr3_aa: CASSQDRGNYEQYF
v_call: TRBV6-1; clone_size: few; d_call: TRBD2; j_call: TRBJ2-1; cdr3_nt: TGTGCCAGCGCAGCGGGAGGGCGGTACAATGAGCAGTTCTTC; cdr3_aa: CASAAGGRYNEQFF
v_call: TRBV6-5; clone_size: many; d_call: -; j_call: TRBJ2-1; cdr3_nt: TGTGCCAGCAGTTACTTGGGTGAGCAGTTCTTC; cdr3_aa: CASSYLGEQFF
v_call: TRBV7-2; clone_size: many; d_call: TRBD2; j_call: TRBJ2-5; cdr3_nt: TGTGCCAGCAGCCTACCCGGACTAGCGACTCCCACTACCCAGTACTTC; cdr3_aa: CASSLPGLATPTTQYF
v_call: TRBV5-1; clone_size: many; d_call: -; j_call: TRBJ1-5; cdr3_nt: TGCGCCAGCAGCGACTCCGGCGGCGGTCAGCCCCAGCATTTT; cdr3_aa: CASSDSGGGQPQHF